A single sample is the source of the 19 T cell receptor beta chains below, sequenced in a study of blood T cell repertoires in COVID-19. Clones were read by immunoSEQ multiplex PCR, and TCRdb kept only the in-frame ones, dropping some. The data contain 150,000 to 200,000 clones, 80% to 90% of them singletons. Sequencing was performed on peripheral blood. These receptors were obtained from a man aged 60 to 75 with acute or convalescent COVID-19.

The chain links TRBV18 to TRBJ2-2; unclear D gene. CDR1 is KGHSH and CDR2 is LQKENI in the germline V gene. Trimming took 5 bases from V and 1 from J, leaving 11 bases between them. The CDR3 extends over 15 amino acids. CDR3 loop: CASSTKTENTGELFF. Here the CDR3 DNA reads TGTGCCAGCTCAACTAAGACGGAGAACACCGGGGAGCTGTTTTTT.

V usage is TRBV7-9 and J usage is TRBJ1-3, with D uncertain. CDR1 and CDR2 (germline): SEHNR, FQNEAQ (reference sequence). The V end was cut by 4 bases, the J end by 0 bases, with 7 bases between. CDR3 length equals 14 residues. The CDR3 sequence is CASSSFYSGNTIYF. Written as DNA, the CDR3 is TGTGCCAGCAGCTCCTTTTACTCTGGAAACACCATATATTTT.

The chain combines TRBV7-9 with TRBJ2-3; weak D call: TRBD1 (6 bases). Trimming shortened V by 7 bases and J by 1 base, and 12 bases separated the two germline ends. Per the germline V gene, CDR1 is SEHNR and CDR2 is FQNEAQ (reference sequence). CDR3 length: 14 residues. The CDR3 region has the DNA TGTGCCAGCATCCTAGACAGGCGCACAGATACGCAGTATTTT. It codes for CASILDRRTDTQYF.

V and J are TRBV4-1 and TRBJ1-2; 7 bases are a match to TRBD1. The V and J ends lost 0 bases and 8 bases, in that order; junction bases with no gene match: 15. Germline V lookup: CDR1 MGHRA, CDR2 YSYEKL. This CDR3 has 17 residues. This chain's CDR3 is CASSQDGKQGPPGGYTF. CDR3 in DNA: TGCGCCAGCAGCCAAGACGGGAAACAGGGGCCTCCGGGGGGCTACACCTTC.

The V gene is TRBV24-1, the J gene TRBJ2-1; 9 nucleotides line up with TRBD1. V was clipped by 5 bases and J by 6 bases; unmatched bases: 19. The CDR3 contains 19 residues. In germline, CDR1 is KGHDR, CDR2 SFDVKD. CDR3 nucleotides: TGTGCCACCAGTGCTCCGTCGGGACAGGGAAGTAACGGGGGCAATGAGCAGTTCTTC. It codes for CATSAPSGQGSNGGNEQFF.

This chain joins TRBV4-2 and TRBJ2-1, with a possible D match to TRBD2 (6 bases). In germline, CDR1 is LGHNA, CDR2 YNFKEQ. The CDR3 is 12 amino acids. Trimming shortened V by 2 bases and J by 14 bases, and 13 bases separated the two germline ends. The CDR3 coding sequence is TGTGCCAGCAGCCAACCGGGACTGCCGGAGTTCTTC. Its protein is CASSQPGLPEFF.

The chain employs TRBV10-1 and TRBJ2-5; TRBD1 matches at 9 bases. Germline V gene data show CDR1 as WNHNN and CDR2 as SYGVQD (reference sequence). There are 15 residues in the CDR3. Trimming removed 10 bases from V and 4 bases from J; junction bases left unmatched: 13. The CDR3 region is CAIPQGANSPETQYF. In nucleotides, the CDR3 is TGCGCCATCCCACAGGGGGCGAATTCCCCAGAGACCCAGTACTTC.

The chain links TRBV7-8 to TRBJ1-3; 8 bases map to TRBD1. Germline V CDR1 and CDR2: SGHVS, FQNEAQ. This CDR3 contains 16 residues. Trimming at V came to 1 base and at J to 3 bases, leaving 5 bases not matched to a gene. For the CDR3, the DNA is TGTGCCAGCAGCTTAGGCCAGGGGGCAGGTGGAAACACCATATATTTT. This sequence encodes CASSLGQGAGGNTIYF. Variable domain in full (rest from reference TRBV7-8 and TRBJ1-3): GAGVSQSPRYKVAKRGQDVALRCDPISGHVSLFWYQQALGQGPEFLTYFQNEAQLDKSGLPSDRFFAERPEGSVSTLKIQRTQQEDSAVYLCASSLGQGAGGNTIYFGEGSWLTVV.

The chain joins TRBV28 to TRBJ2-6, with D perhaps matching TRBD2 (5 bases). Per germline, CDR1 MDHEN and CDR2 SYDVKM. With 5 bases removed from V and 0 bases from J, the gap between germline ends came to 20 bases. This CDR3 spans 19 amino acids. The chain's CDR3 is CASSQTRHYTGSGANVLTF. Written as DNA, the CDR3 is TGTGCCAGCAGTCAAACTAGACACTATACGGGCTCTGGGGCCAACGTCCTGACTTTC. Looking up the rest from reference TRBV28 and TRBJ2-6 gives the full variable domain: DVKVTQSSRYLVKRTGEKVFLECVQDMDHENMFWYRQDPGLGLRLIYFSYDVKMKEKGDIPEGYSVSREKKERFSLILESASTNQTSMYLCASSQTRHYTGSGANVLTFGAGSRLTVL.

The V call is TRBV9, the J call TRBJ2-1; D unresolved. Germline loops: CDR1 SGDLS, CDR2 YYNGEE. V lost 0 bases and J lost 7, with 2 bases in between. The CDR3 length is 11 residues. The CDR3 DNA follows: TGTGCCAGCAGCGTAGCAAATGAGCAGTTCTTC. Residues: CASSVANEQFF. The full variable domain, with the rest looked up from reference TRBV9 and TRBJ2-1, is DSGVTQTPKHLITATGQRVTLRCSPRSGDLSVYWYQQSLDQGLQFLIQYYNGEERAKGNILERFSAQQFPDLHSELNLSSLELGDSALYFCASSVANEQFFGPGTRLTVL.

The rearrangement joins TRBV19 to TRBJ1-2, with 7 bases identical to TRBD1. Germline CDR1 and CDR2: LNHDA and SQIVND (reference sequence). This CDR3 has 17 amino acids. Germline trimming cut 3 bases from V and 4 bases from J; bases unmatched to any gene: 14. The DNA for the CDR3 is TGTGCCAGTAGTATGGTACCCTGGGACAGAGGGACCTATGGCTACACCTTC. Amino acids: CASSMVPWDRGTYGYTF.

Regarding this clone: One end of the junction fails to match germline, which may point to a read error. The rearrangement joins TRBV7-7 to TRBJ2-1, with TRBD2 identical over 12 bases. The CDR3 loop spans 18 amino acids. Germline CDR1 SSHAT, CDR2 FNYEAQ (reference sequence). CDR3 sequence: CASSSAPASGGAYNEQFF. CDR3 nucleotides: TGTGCTAGCAGCTCTGCCCCGGCTAGCGGGGGGGCATACAATGAGCAGTTCTTC.

V and J are TRBV4-3 and TRBJ1-5, with 7 bases lining up with TRBD1. Germline assignment: CDR1 LGHNA and CDR2 YSLEER. The CDR3 runs 16 residues. The J segment lost 2 bases and the V segment lost 0 bases, leaving 4 bases of the junction unmatched. The CDR3 DNA reads as TGCGCCAGCAGCCAAGATACAGGGGTTGGCAATCAGCCCCAGCATTTT. Translated, it gives CASSQDTGVGNQPQHF.

This chain's CDR3 is CASSRTGPDTQYF. The CDR3 DNA reads TGTGCCAGTAGCCGGACAGGGCCAGATACGCAGTATTTT. The chain is built from TRBV19 and TRBJ2-3; 8 nucleotides match TRBD1. The germline CDR1 and CDR2 sequences are LNHDA and SQIVND (reference sequence). Unmatched junction bases numbered 3, after V lost 6 bases and J lost 4 bases. The CDR3 length is 13 residues.

The genes are TRBV7-2 and TRBJ2-1, with 8 nucleotides matching TRBD2. Unmatched junction bases numbered 13, after V lost 2 bases and J lost 7 bases. This CDR3 region has 17 residues. Germline values: CDR1 SGHTA, CDR2 FQGNSA. Here the CDR3 reads CASSLKGYGRAVNEQFF. In DNA, the CDR3 is TGTGCCAGCAGCTTAAAAGGGTACGGGAGGGCCGTGAATGAGCAGTTCTTC.

The table lists this clone with a count of one. The chain has TRBV28 and TRBJ2-1; 7 nucleotides match TRBD2. V lost 4 bases to trimming and J lost 3 bases; unmatched junction nucleotides: 6. The CDR3 is 15 residues long. Germline V gene sequence: CDR1 MDHEN, CDR2 SYDVKM. In DNA form, the CDR3 reads TGTGCCAGCAGTTCGGCGGGAGTCGTCTACAATGAGCAGTTCTTC. It yields the protein CASSSAGVVYNEQFF. Full variable domain (outside the CDR3, taken from reference TRBV28 and TRBJ2-1): DVKVTQSSRYLVKRTGEKVFLECVQDMDHENMFWYRQDPGLGLRLIYFSYDVKMKEKGDIPEGYSVSREKKERFSLILESASTNQTSMYLCASSSAGVVYNEQFFGPGTRLTVL.

The CDR3 here is CASSPWATSGMVGFSEQYF. Written as DNA, the CDR3 is TGTGCCAGCAGTCCGTGGGCGACTAGCGGGATGGTGGGGTTTAGCGAGCAGTACTTC. The chain couples TRBV28 to TRBJ2-7; 11 bases line up with TRBD2. The germline gives CDR1 MDHEN, CDR2 SYDVKM. Germline trimming cut 5 bases from V and 6 bases from J; bases unmatched to any gene: 21. The length of the CDR3 is 19 residues.

This clone was counted between two and nine times. This sequence joins TRBV28 and TRBJ1-2; D is unclear. CDR3 length equals 13 residues. V lost 5 bases and J 3 bases, leaving 10 bases between the germline ends. Germline CDR1 MDHEN, CDR2 SYDVKM. This CDR3 is CASSAIRDYGYTF. DNA of the CDR3: TGTGCCAGCAGTGCGATCCGGGACTATGGCTACACCTTC.

The rearrangement links TRBV3-1 (or the pseudogene TRBV3-2) to TRBJ2-3; the D gene is possibly TRBD2 (5 bases). V was trimmed by 4 bases and J by 5 bases, leaving 22 bases between them. This CDR3 spans 17 amino acids. Germline V gene data show CDR1 as LGHDT and CDR2 as YNNKEL (reference sequence). The CDR3: CASSLHSSPRGGDTQYF. In DNA, the CDR3 is TGTGCCAGCAGCCTCCATTCTAGCCCCCGAGGAGGAGATACGCAGTATTTT.